This TCR beta chain is drawn from a study of blood T cell repertoires in COVID-19. Study context: Italy, Spain and the United States were the sources of the convalescent and acute COVID-19 samples. PBMCs, B-cell-depleted T cells, or T cells provided the cDNA or gDNA that made up the material.

Under the authors' procedure: Reference gene primer amplification yielded estimated nucleated cell counts. Profiled with immunoSEQ multiplex PCR; TCRdb holds only in-frame clones, not every one. V and J calls plus clone size are reproduced from that table; the DNA served to infer D and trimming. The sample yields tens of thousands of clones, around 85% seen once. The germline V gene encodes CDR1 SQVTM and CDR2 ANQGSEA. Unmatched junction bases numbered 1, after V lost 3 bases and J lost 3 bases. The CDR3 consists of 13 residues. The receptor was derived from a woman older than 75 with COVID-19, enrolled during active disease. The chain combines TRBV29-1 with TRBJ2-5, with 10 positions matching TRBD1. The specimen was peripheral blood. The CDR3: CSVETGGKETQYF. CDR3 nucleotides: TGCAGCGTTGAGACAGGGGGCAAAGAGACCCAGTACTTC.